These T cell receptor beta chains were read from a single sample in a study of cytomegalovirus exposure and HLA in healthy donors. Sequencing used immunoSEQ multiplex PCR; TCRdb keeps in-frame clones, though not all of them. The sample includes 200,000 to 300,000 clones, 85% to 90% seen only once; the top ten take roughly 2.5%. The sequencing input was PBMCs. The receptors were sampled from a young man in good health and CMV-seronegative. Each CDR3 is given with its conserved first and last residue. Fields, in order: J gene, D gene, clone size, V gene, CDR3 DNA, CDR3 protein. The D gene is left open where the match is weak. Rows may omit the clone size; those that give it use once, few, many or a size class.

j_call: TRBJ1-1; d_call: TRBD1; clone_size: NA; v_call: TRBV7-3; cdr3_nt: TGTGCCAGCAGCTCAACAGGGGGCAGAACTGAAGCTTTCTTT; cdr3_aa: CASSSTGGRTEAFF
j_call: TRBJ1-1; d_call: NA; clone_size: NA; v_call: TRBV6-4; cdr3_nt: TGTGCCAGCAGTGACTCGATAAGGGGTGAAGCTTTCTTT; cdr3_aa: CASSDSIRGEAFF
j_call: TRBJ1-2; d_call: NA; clone_size: NA; v_call: TRBV4-2; cdr3_nt: TGTGCCAGCAGCCACGGGACATCCTATGGCTACACCTTC; cdr3_aa: CASSHGTSYGYTF
j_call: TRBJ2-2; d_call: NA; clone_size: NA; v_call: TRBV9; cdr3_nt: TGTGCCAGCAGCCCGGGGGATTCGAACACCGGGGAGCTGTTTTTT; cdr3_aa: CASSPGDSNTGELFF
j_call: TRBJ2-1; d_call: TRBD1; clone_size: NA; v_call: TRBV19; cdr3_nt: TGTGCCAGTAGTTACAGGGGGACAGGGGGCCTCAATGAGCAGTTCTTC; cdr3_aa: CASSYRGTGGLNEQFF
j_call: TRBJ1-2; d_call: TRBD1; clone_size: NA; v_call: TRBV19; cdr3_nt: TGTGCCAGTAGTATGGCAGGGACAGGGGACTATGGCTACACCTTC; cdr3_aa: CASSMAGTGDYGYTF
j_call: TRBJ2-2; d_call: NA; clone_size: few; v_call: TRBV27; cdr3_nt: TGTGCCAGCAGTTTCCTACCCGGGGAGCTGTTTTTT; cdr3_aa: CASSFLPGELFF
j_call: TRBJ2-7; d_call: NA; clone_size: once; v_call: TRBV5-1; cdr3_nt: TGCGCCAGCAGCTTAATACAGGGATCAGTATTATACGAGCAGTACTTC; cdr3_aa: CASSLIQGSVLYEQYF
j_call: TRBJ1-3; d_call: NA; clone_size: NA; v_call: TRBV7-6; cdr3_nt: TGTGCCAGCTCATCGCAATATAGGAGTGAAAACACCATATATTTT; cdr3_aa: CASSSQYRSENTIYF
j_call: TRBJ1-1; d_call: NA; clone_size: NA; v_call: TRBV4-1; cdr3_nt: TGCGCCAGCAGCCAATTTGGGGGGGCTGAGAACACTGAAGCTTTCTTT; cdr3_aa: CASSQFGGAENTEAFF
j_call: TRBJ2-1; d_call: NA; clone_size: NA; v_call: TRBV19; cdr3_nt: TGTGCCAGTAAGCCGGTCGGCTCCTACAATGAGCAGTTCTTC; cdr3_aa: CASKPVGSYNEQFF
j_call: TRBJ2-1; d_call: TRBD1; clone_size: NA; v_call: TRBV28; cdr3_nt: TGTGCCAGCAGTTTTCAGGGGGCGACCCATGAGCAGTTCTTC; cdr3_aa: CASSFQGATHEQFF
j_call: TRBJ2-5; d_call: NA; clone_size: NA; v_call: TRBV12-5; cdr3_nt: TGTGCTAGTGGCTCCGTGGAGACCCAGTACTTC; cdr3_aa: CASGSVETQYF
j_call: TRBJ2-5; d_call: NA; clone_size: NA; v_call: TRBV20-1; cdr3_nt: TGCAGTGCTAGTACAAAAGAGACCCAGTACTTC; cdr3_aa: CSASTKETQYF
j_call: TRBJ2-5; d_call: TRBD2; clone_size: NA; v_call: TRBV4-1; cdr3_nt: TGCGCCAGCAGCCAACGACTAGCGGGAGGTTTTGAAGAGACCCAGTACTTC; cdr3_aa: CASSQRLAGGFEETQYF
j_call: TRBJ2-7; d_call: TRBD1; clone_size: NA; v_call: TRBV29-1; cdr3_nt: TGCAGCGTTGGAGTAGGGACAGGGGCGTACGAGCAGTACTTC; cdr3_aa: CSVGVGTGAYEQYF
j_call: TRBJ2-7; d_call: NA; clone_size: NA; v_call: TRBV28; cdr3_nt: TGTGCCAGCAGCGAGACCTGGACAGTTTACGAGCAGTACTTC; cdr3_aa: CASSETWTVYEQYF
j_call: TRBJ2-2; d_call: TRBD2; clone_size: NA; v_call: TRBV27; cdr3_nt: TGTGCCAGCGGCTTACTTTGGATTAGCGGGAGGCGGGTCGGGGAGCTGTTTTTT; cdr3_aa: CASGLLWISGRRVGELFF
j_call: TRBJ1-3; d_call: NA; clone_size: NA; v_call: TRBV7-2; cdr3_nt: TGTGCCAGCAGCCGGTCTTTAGGAAACACCATATATTTT; cdr3_aa: CASSRSLGNTIYF
j_call: TRBJ2-2; d_call: NA; clone_size: NA; v_call: TRBV10-2; cdr3_nt: TGCGCCAGCAGCTGGACAGACACCGGGGAGCTGTTTTTT; cdr3_aa: CASSWTDTGELFF
j_call: TRBJ2-3; d_call: TRBD2; clone_size: NA; v_call: TRBV5-1; cdr3_nt: TGCGCCAGCAGCCCCGGGGGGGCTGGGGATACGCAGTATTTT; cdr3_aa: CASSPGGAGDTQYF
j_call: TRBJ2-2; d_call: NA; clone_size: NA; v_call: TRBV7-2; cdr3_nt: TGTGCCAGCAGGAATTCAGCGAACACCGGGGAGCTGTTTTTT; cdr3_aa: CASRNSANTGELFF
j_call: TRBJ2-3; d_call: TRBD2; clone_size: NA; v_call: TRBV7-8; cdr3_nt: TGTGCCAGCAGCCCTGCTCTAGCGGGAGGAAGGGGGCCGCAGTATTTT; cdr3_aa: CASSPALAGGRGPQYF
j_call: TRBJ2-7; d_call: NA; clone_size: NA; v_call: TRBV4-1; cdr3_nt: TGCGCCAGCAGCCAAGAGGCTCCAGGTACCTACGAGCAGTACTTC; cdr3_aa: CASSQEAPGTYEQYF
j_call: TRBJ2-3; d_call: NA; clone_size: NA; v_call: TRBV27; cdr3_nt: TGTGCCAGCAGTTTGGGAGGCACAGATACGCAGTATTTT; cdr3_aa: CASSLGGTDTQYF
j_call: TRBJ2-7; d_call: NA; clone_size: NA; v_call: TRBV7-9; cdr3_nt: TGTGCCAGCAGCCCTGTCGGGGGTAGGATATTCTACGAGCAGTACTTC; cdr3_aa: CASSPVGGRIFYEQYF
j_call: TRBJ2-3; d_call: TRBD2; clone_size: NA; v_call: TRBV5-1; cdr3_nt: TGCGCCAGCAGCTGGACTAGCGGGAGTTCAGATACGCAGTATTTT; cdr3_aa: CASSWTSGSSDTQYF
j_call: TRBJ2-2; d_call: NA; clone_size: NA; v_call: TRBV25-1; cdr3_nt: TGTGCCAGCAGCCCCAGGGAAGGCGGGGAGCTGTTTTTT; cdr3_aa: CASSPREGGELFF
j_call: TRBJ1-5; d_call: TRBD1; clone_size: NA; v_call: TRBV5-1; cdr3_nt: TGCGCCAGCAGCTTGGATCCCCAAGGACAGGGGAGACAGCCCCAGCATTTT; cdr3_aa: CASSLDPQGQGRQPQHF
j_call: TRBJ1-1; d_call: NA; clone_size: NA; v_call: TRBV5-1; cdr3_nt: TGCGCCAGCAGCTTGGAGGCAGGGGTGAACACTGAAGCTTTCTTT; cdr3_aa: CASSLEAGVNTEAFF
j_call: TRBJ1-1; d_call: NA; clone_size: NA; v_call: TRBV9; cdr3_nt: TGTGCCAGCAGCGTAGGGGACTGGACTGAAGCTTTCTTT; cdr3_aa: CASSVGDWTEAFF
j_call: TRBJ1-2; d_call: TRBD1; clone_size: NA; v_call: TRBV7-2; cdr3_nt: TGTGCCAGCAGTCAAGACAGGGCGGGAGGCTACACCTTC; cdr3_aa: CASSQDRAGGYTF
j_call: TRBJ1-4; d_call: NA; clone_size: NA; v_call: TRBV19; cdr3_nt: TGTGCCAGTAACTACGGATTTAATGAAAAACTGTTTTTT; cdr3_aa: CASNYGFNEKLFF
j_call: TRBJ2-7; d_call: TRBD2; clone_size: NA; v_call: TRBV7-2; cdr3_nt: TGTGCCAGCAGCTCGAGACTAGCCCACGAGCAGTACTTC; cdr3_aa: CASSSRLAHEQYF
j_call: TRBJ2-5; d_call: TRBD1; clone_size: NA; v_call: TRBV6-1; cdr3_nt: TGTGCCATCCAACAGGGGGGTTTCAGGGAGACCCAGTACTTC; cdr3_aa: CAIQQGGFRETQYF
j_call: TRBJ1-2; d_call: NA; clone_size: NA; v_call: TRBV4-1; cdr3_nt: TGCGCCAGCAGCAGGGGATTTGCGGTCGATGGCTACACCTTC; cdr3_aa: CASSRGFAVDGYTF
j_call: TRBJ2-1; d_call: NA; clone_size: NA; v_call: TRBV5-1; cdr3_nt: TGCGCCAGCAGCTTGGGGGCGGGGGACATCAATGAGCAGTTCTTC; cdr3_aa: CASSLGAGDINEQFF
j_call: TRBJ1-2; d_call: NA; clone_size: NA; v_call: TRBV29-1; cdr3_nt: TGCAGCGTGGAAACAGGGCTCGGCTACACCTTC; cdr3_aa: CSVETGLGYTF
j_call: TRBJ2-4; d_call: TRBD1; clone_size: NA; v_call: TRBV5-5; cdr3_nt: TGTGCCAGCAGCCAAAATACAGGGGGCTTAATGAACATTCAGTACTTC; cdr3_aa: CASSQNTGGLMNIQYF
j_call: TRBJ2-3; d_call: TRBD1; clone_size: NA; v_call: TRBV6-5; cdr3_nt: TGTGCCAGCAGAAGACAGGGAATATCGACAGATACGCAGTATTTT; cdr3_aa: CASRRQGISTDTQYF
j_call: TRBJ1-1; d_call: TRBD1; clone_size: NA; v_call: TRBV30; cdr3_nt: TGTGCCTGGAGTGTAGGGGGTAAGGGACAGGGCTTCTTT; cdr3_aa: CAWSVGGKGQGFF
j_call: TRBJ2-7; d_call: NA; clone_size: NA; v_call: TRBV20-1; cdr3_nt: TGCAGTGCTAGGGTCGGGTACGAGCAGTACTTC; cdr3_aa: CSARVGYEQYF
j_call: TRBJ1-5; d_call: NA; clone_size: NA; v_call: TRBV5-1; cdr3_nt: TGCGCCAGCAGCTTGGATGGAGCGGGCAATCAGCCCCAGCATTTT; cdr3_aa: CASSLDGAGNQPQHF
j_call: TRBJ2-1; d_call: TRBD1; clone_size: once; v_call: TRBV11-2; cdr3_nt: TGTGCCAGCGCGCCCGGGACAGGGAACAATGAGCAGTTCTTC; cdr3_aa: CASAPGTGNNEQFF
j_call: TRBJ1-1; d_call: NA; clone_size: NA; v_call: TRBV18; cdr3_nt: TGTGCCAGCTCACCCAGGACAGCTGAAGCTTTCTTT; cdr3_aa: CASSPRTAEAFF
j_call: TRBJ1-2; d_call: TRBD1; clone_size: NA; v_call: TRBV12-5; cdr3_nt: TGTGCTAGTGGTTTGGGACAGGGGGTCTGCGGCTACACCTTC; cdr3_aa: CASGLGQGVCGYTF
j_call: TRBJ1-4; d_call: NA; clone_size: NA; v_call: TRBV5-4; cdr3_nt: TGTGCCAGCAGCTTGTCACAGGCAACTAATGAAAAACTGTTTTTT; cdr3_aa: CASSLSQATNEKLFF
j_call: TRBJ2-2; d_call: TRBD2; clone_size: once; v_call: TRBV11-2; cdr3_nt: TGTGCCAGCAGCTTATCTTCTAGCGGGGGGCGGAACACCGGGGAGCTGTTTTTT; cdr3_aa: CASSLSSSGGRNTGELFF
j_call: TRBJ2-3; d_call: TRBD2; clone_size: NA; v_call: TRBV12-5; cdr3_nt: TGTGCTAGTGGTTTGGTACCAGTTATGGTTAGCGGGGCTAGGAACACAGATACGCAGTATTTT; cdr3_aa: CASGLVPVMVSGARNTDTQYF
j_call: TRBJ1-2; d_call: TRBD1; clone_size: NA; v_call: TRBV7-2; cdr3_nt: TGTGCCAGCAGCTTCGGGGGCGGTCAGGGGGCAGGCGGCTACACCTTC; cdr3_aa: CASSFGGGQGAGGYTF